These T cell receptor beta chains were read from a single sample in a study of radiotherapy plus CTLA-4 blockade in lung cancer. The table came from immunoSEQ multiplex PCR; TCRdb's copy has only in-frame clones and leaves some out. The table shows about 59,000 clones, with under 75% occurring only once. Sequencing used peripheral blood, obtained from a patient treated with radiotherapy plus ipilimumab. These receptors all come from a human donor with non-small cell lung cancer whose response to radiotherapy plus ipilimumab could not be evaluated. Each CDR3 is given with its conserved first and last residue. Fields, in order: clone size, V gene, D gene, J gene, CDR3 protein, CDR3 DNA. D genes are given only for firm matches. Expanded clones get a size class; other rows say once, few or many, or leave the size out.

abundance: -
v_gene: TRBV5-6
d_gene: TRBD1
j_gene: TRBJ2-7
CDR3aa: CASSSGTGVYEQYF
CDR3nt: TGTGCCAGCAGCTCCGGGACAGGGGTTTACGAGCAGTACTTC

abundance: once
v_gene: TRBV5-1
d_gene: TRBD2
j_gene: TRBJ2-5
CDR3aa: CASSLAGSSGGQETQYF
CDR3nt: TGCGCCAGCAGCTTGGCTGGTTCTAGCGGGGGACAAGAGACCCAGTACTTC

abundance: medium-sized
v_gene: TRBV7-2
d_gene: -
j_gene: TRBJ1-1
CDR3aa: CASSLAGAGSTEAFF
CDR3nt: TGTGCCAGCAGCTTAGCGGGGGCAGGGAGCACTGAAGCTTTCTTT

abundance: -
v_gene: TRBV19
d_gene: -
j_gene: TRBJ1-1
CDR3aa: CASSIVAGNTEAFF
CDR3nt: TGTGCCAGTAGTATAGTTGCAGGGAACACTGAAGCTTTCTTT

abundance: many
v_gene: TRBV5-6
d_gene: -
j_gene: TRBJ1-3
CDR3aa: CASSRDTDPGNTIYF
CDR3nt: TGTGCCAGCAGCCGGGACACCGACCCCGGAAACACCATATATTTT

abundance: -
v_gene: TRBV19
d_gene: -
j_gene: TRBJ1-1
CDR3aa: CASSMGRGWNTEAFF
CDR3nt: TGTGCCAGTAGTATGGGCAGGGGCTGGAACACTGAAGCTTTCTTT

abundance: -
v_gene: TRBV11-2
d_gene: -
j_gene: TRBJ2-7
CDR3aa: CASSPGQGTYEQYF
CDR3nt: TGTGCCAGCAGCCCCGGCCAGGGGACCTACGAGCAGTACTTC

abundance: once
v_gene: TRBV10-3
d_gene: TRBD1
j_gene: TRBJ2-2
CDR3aa: CATRDRVVPRRNTGELFF
CDR3nt: TGTGCCACCCGGGACAGGGTAGTCCCAAGGCGGAACACCGGGGAGCTGTTTTTT

abundance: few
v_gene: TRBV21-1
d_gene: -
j_gene: TRBJ1-1
CDR3aa: CASSSPGMNTEAFF
CDR3nt: TGTGCCAGCAGTTCCCCGGGAATGAACACTGAAGCTTTCTTT

abundance: few
v_gene: TRBV7-9
d_gene: -
j_gene: TRBJ1-1
CDR3aa: CASSRTTVNTEAFF
CDR3nt: TGTGCCAGCAGCCGAACGACAGTAAACACTGAAGCTTTCTTT

abundance: -
v_gene: TRBV19
d_gene: TRBD2
j_gene: TRBJ2-3
CDR3aa: CASSNGLAGAGDTQYF
CDR3nt: TGTGCCAGTAGTAATGGACTAGCGGGGGCGGGAGATACGCAGTATTTT

abundance: -
v_gene: TRBV30
d_gene: -
j_gene: TRBJ2-7
CDR3aa: CAWSGKNMITYEQYF
CDR3nt: TGTGCCTGGAGTGGTAAGAACATGATTACCTACGAGCAGTACTTC

abundance: -
v_gene: TRBV4-3
d_gene: TRBD1
j_gene: TRBJ1-5
CDR3aa: CASSQGLTGRGQPQHF
CDR3nt: TGCGCCAGCAGCCAAGGTTTGACAGGGAGAGGGCAGCCCCAGCATTTT

abundance: few
v_gene: TRBV7-9
d_gene: TRBD1
j_gene: TRBJ1-2
CDR3aa: CASSLETGGYTF
CDR3nt: TGTGCCAGCAGCTTAGAGACAGGGGGCTACACCTTC

abundance: -
v_gene: TRBV10-3
d_gene: -
j_gene: TRBJ2-7
CDR3aa: CAISPIPSSYEQYF
CDR3nt: TGTGCCATCAGTCCAATTCCTAGCTCCTACGAGCAGTACTTC

abundance: -
v_gene: TRBV5-4
d_gene: TRBD1
j_gene: TRBJ1-4
CDR3aa: CASSWDRGYNEKLFF
CDR3nt: TGTGCCAGTTCATGGGACAGGGGGTATAATGAAAAACTGTTTTTT

abundance: few
v_gene: TRBV5-4
d_gene: TRBD2
j_gene: TRBJ2-6
CDR3aa: CASSWGGSSGANVLTF
CDR3nt: TGTGCCAGCAGCTGGGGAGGGTCCTCTGGGGCCAACGTCCTGACTTTC

abundance: few
v_gene: TRBV28
d_gene: -
j_gene: TRBJ1-6
CDR3aa: CASSLWGENSPLHF
CDR3nt: TGTGCCAGCAGTTTATGGGGAGAGAATTCACCCCTCCACTTT

abundance: -
v_gene: TRBV5-5
d_gene: TRBD1
j_gene: TRBJ1-1
CDR3aa: CASSKQGADTEAFF
CDR3nt: TGCGCCAGCAGCAAACAGGGGGCTGACACTGAAGCTTTCTTT

abundance: -
v_gene: TRBV28
d_gene: -
j_gene: TRBJ2-5
CDR3aa: CASSFLGGGLQETQYF
CDR3nt: TGTGCCAGCAGTTTTCTTGGGGGGGGCCTACAAGAGACCCAGTACTTC

abundance: -
v_gene: TRBV18
d_gene: -
j_gene: TRBJ2-5
CDR3aa: CASSRQQETQYF
CDR3nt: TGTGCCAGCTCAAGACAGCAAGAGACCCAGTACTTC

abundance: -
v_gene: TRBV7-2
d_gene: TRBD2
j_gene: TRBJ2-2
CDR3aa: CASSLGGGLAGGRQLFF
CDR3nt: TGTGCCAGCAGCTTAGGCGGTGGTTTAGCGGGGGGGCGGCAGCTGTTTTTT

abundance: -
v_gene: TRBV7-6
d_gene: TRBD2
j_gene: TRBJ2-1
CDR3aa: CASSLAAGGYNEQFF
CDR3nt: TGTGCCAGCAGCTTAGCGGCGGGGGGCTACAATGAGCAGTTCTTC

abundance: -
v_gene: TRBV10-2
d_gene: TRBD2
j_gene: TRBJ2-1
CDR3aa: CASQGLAAYNEQFF
CDR3nt: TGCGCCAGCCAAGGACTAGCGGCATACAATGAGCAGTTCTTC

abundance: -
v_gene: TRBV2
d_gene: TRBD2
j_gene: TRBJ2-4
CDR3aa: CASSVWGGLKYF
CDR3nt: TGTGCCAGCAGTGTCTGGGGAGGGCTTAAGTACTTC

abundance: -
v_gene: TRBV28
d_gene: TRBD1
j_gene: TRBJ1-5
CDR3aa: CASSSEGTDNQPQHF
CDR3nt: TGTGCCAGCAGTAGTGAAGGGACAGACAATCAGCCCCAGCATTTT

abundance: once
v_gene: TRBV5-1
d_gene: -
j_gene: TRBJ2-3
CDR3aa: CASSSGGTGRTDTQYF
CDR3nt: TGCGCCAGCAGCTCGGGGGGGACAGGGAGAACAGATACGCAGTATTTT

abundance: few
v_gene: TRBV2
d_gene: -
j_gene: TRBJ2-7
CDR3aa: CASSEQSYEQYF
CDR3nt: TGTGCCAGCAGTGAGCAGTCCTACGAGCAGTACTTC

abundance: -
v_gene: TRBV6-5
d_gene: -
j_gene: TRBJ1-2
CDR3aa: CASSSSLVHGYTF
CDR3nt: TGTGCCAGCAGTAGCTCCCTGGTCCATGGCTACACCTTC

abundance: -
v_gene: TRBV5-1
d_gene: -
j_gene: TRBJ2-1
CDR3aa: CASSPRTPGSYNEQFF
CDR3nt: TGCGCCAGCAGCCCGCGGACTCCTGGCTCCTACAATGAGCAGTTCTTC

abundance: -
v_gene: TRBV27
d_gene: -
j_gene: TRBJ1-1
CDR3aa: CASSTAGLSTEAFF
CDR3nt: TGTGCCAGCAGTACGGCCGGACTGTCCACTGAAGCTTTCTTT

abundance: -
v_gene: TRBV5-4
d_gene: TRBD1
j_gene: TRBJ2-3
CDR3aa: CASSLAGQGVGTDTQYF
CDR3nt: TGTGCCAGCAGCTTAGCGGGACAGGGAGTCGGCACAGATACGCAGTATTTT

abundance: few
v_gene: TRBV19
d_gene: -
j_gene: TRBJ2-4
CDR3aa: CASSIRGTETKNIQYF
CDR3nt: TGTGCCAGTAGTATACGAGGCACTGAAACCAAAAACATTCAGTACTTC

abundance: -
v_gene: TRBV6-1
d_gene: TRBD1
j_gene: TRBJ2-7
CDR3aa: CASSPGQSSYEQYF
CDR3nt: TGTGCCAGCTCACCGGGACAGAGCTCCTACGAGCAGTACTTC

abundance: -
v_gene: TRBV5-1
d_gene: -
j_gene: TRBJ2-7
CDR3aa: CASSLTWGSLYEQYF
CDR3nt: TGCGCCAGCAGCTTGACGTGGGGCTCCCTCTACGAGCAGTACTTC

abundance: -
v_gene: TRBV6-5
d_gene: -
j_gene: TRBJ2-7
CDR3aa: CASRMGSSVGQYF
CDR3nt: TGTGCCAGCAGGATGGGCTCTTCGGTGGGGCAGTACTTC

abundance: -
v_gene: TRBV28
d_gene: TRBD2
j_gene: TRBJ2-1
CDR3aa: CASSSNLAGGSNEQFF
CDR3nt: TGTGCCAGCAGTTCCAATCTAGCGGGGGGGAGCAATGAGCAGTTCTTC

abundance: -
v_gene: TRBV11-2
d_gene: -
j_gene: TRBJ2-6
CDR3aa: CASSLDSAGANVLTF
CDR3nt: TGTGCCAGCAGCTTAGACAGCGCTGGGGCCAACGTCCTGACTTTC

abundance: few
v_gene: TRBV7-2
d_gene: TRBD2
j_gene: TRBJ2-5
CDR3aa: CASSFFPAGEETQYF
CDR3nt: TGTGCCAGCAGCTTCTTTCCAGCGGGGGAGGAGACCCAGTACTTC

abundance: -
v_gene: TRBV19
d_gene: TRBD1
j_gene: TRBJ2-5
CDR3aa: CASSFGTGGGETQYF
CDR3nt: TGTGCCAGTAGTTTTGGGACAGGGGGCGGGGAGACCCAGTACTTC

abundance: -
v_gene: TRBV4-3
d_gene: -
j_gene: TRBJ2-2
CDR3aa: CASSQESLAAGELFF
CDR3nt: TGCGCCAGCAGCCAAGAATCCCTAGCCGCCGGGGAGCTGTTTTTT

abundance: -
v_gene: TRBV5-4
d_gene: -
j_gene: TRBJ2-3
CDR3aa: CASSLGPRGSTDTQYF
CDR3nt: TGTGCCAGCAGCTTGGGGCCCCGGGGAAGCACAGATACGCAGTATTTT

abundance: few
v_gene: TRBV15
d_gene: -
j_gene: TRBJ2-1
CDR3aa: CATSRGGAGYVRNNEQFF
CDR3nt: TGTGCCACCAGCAGGGGCGGGGCGGGGTATGTGCGCAACAATGAGCAGTTCTTC

abundance: -
v_gene: TRBV19
d_gene: -
j_gene: TRBJ2-7
CDR3aa: CASSIGRGPYEQYF
CDR3nt: TGTGCCAGTAGTATAGGCAGGGGCCCCTACGAGCAGTACTTC

abundance: few
v_gene: TRBV6-6
d_gene: -
j_gene: TRBJ2-7
CDR3aa: CASSYEGNTYEQYF
CDR3nt: TGTGCCAGCAGTTACGAGGGAAATACCTACGAGCAGTACTTC

abundance: -
v_gene: TRBV2
d_gene: -
j_gene: TRBJ2-1
CDR3aa: CASSESRTDYNEQFF
CDR3nt: TGTGCCAGCAGTGAATCCCGGACAGATTACAATGAGCAGTTCTTC

abundance: -
v_gene: TRBV6-5
d_gene: TRBD2
j_gene: TRBJ2-1
CDR3aa: CASSYGSGRAHNEQFF
CDR3nt: TGTGCCAGCAGTTACGGTAGCGGGAGGGCCCACAATGAGCAGTTCTTC

abundance: -
v_gene: TRBV6-6
d_gene: TRBD1
j_gene: TRBJ2-3
CDR3aa: CASSYGTVTDTQYF
CDR3nt: TGTGCCAGCAGTTACGGGACAGTAACAGATACGCAGTATTTT

abundance: -
v_gene: TRBV6-1
d_gene: -
j_gene: TRBJ2-7
CDR3aa: CASVRAGGSYEQYF
CDR3nt: TGTGCCAGCGTAAGAGCGGGCGGATCCTACGAGCAGTACTTC

abundance: few
v_gene: TRBV7-8
d_gene: -
j_gene: TRBJ1-2
CDR3aa: CASSSWGGDGYTF
CDR3nt: TGTGCCAGCAGCTCATGGGGGGGGGATGGCTACACCTTC

abundance: -
v_gene: TRBV4-3
d_gene: TRBD1
j_gene: TRBJ2-3
CDR3aa: CASSQRPTGGVGTDTQYF
CDR3nt: TGCGCCAGCAGCCAGAGACCAACAGGGGGCGTTGGCACAGATACGCAGTATTTT

abundance: -
v_gene: TRBV5-5
d_gene: TRBD1
j_gene: TRBJ2-7
CDR3aa: CASSLGTGVDEQYF
CDR3nt: TGTGCCAGCAGCTTGGGGACAGGGGTCGACGAGCAGTACTTC

abundance: -
v_gene: TRBV28
d_gene: -
j_gene: TRBJ2-2
CDR3aa: CASSPGQHTGELFF
CDR3nt: TGTGCCAGCAGCCCCGGACAGCACACCGGGGAGCTGTTTTTT